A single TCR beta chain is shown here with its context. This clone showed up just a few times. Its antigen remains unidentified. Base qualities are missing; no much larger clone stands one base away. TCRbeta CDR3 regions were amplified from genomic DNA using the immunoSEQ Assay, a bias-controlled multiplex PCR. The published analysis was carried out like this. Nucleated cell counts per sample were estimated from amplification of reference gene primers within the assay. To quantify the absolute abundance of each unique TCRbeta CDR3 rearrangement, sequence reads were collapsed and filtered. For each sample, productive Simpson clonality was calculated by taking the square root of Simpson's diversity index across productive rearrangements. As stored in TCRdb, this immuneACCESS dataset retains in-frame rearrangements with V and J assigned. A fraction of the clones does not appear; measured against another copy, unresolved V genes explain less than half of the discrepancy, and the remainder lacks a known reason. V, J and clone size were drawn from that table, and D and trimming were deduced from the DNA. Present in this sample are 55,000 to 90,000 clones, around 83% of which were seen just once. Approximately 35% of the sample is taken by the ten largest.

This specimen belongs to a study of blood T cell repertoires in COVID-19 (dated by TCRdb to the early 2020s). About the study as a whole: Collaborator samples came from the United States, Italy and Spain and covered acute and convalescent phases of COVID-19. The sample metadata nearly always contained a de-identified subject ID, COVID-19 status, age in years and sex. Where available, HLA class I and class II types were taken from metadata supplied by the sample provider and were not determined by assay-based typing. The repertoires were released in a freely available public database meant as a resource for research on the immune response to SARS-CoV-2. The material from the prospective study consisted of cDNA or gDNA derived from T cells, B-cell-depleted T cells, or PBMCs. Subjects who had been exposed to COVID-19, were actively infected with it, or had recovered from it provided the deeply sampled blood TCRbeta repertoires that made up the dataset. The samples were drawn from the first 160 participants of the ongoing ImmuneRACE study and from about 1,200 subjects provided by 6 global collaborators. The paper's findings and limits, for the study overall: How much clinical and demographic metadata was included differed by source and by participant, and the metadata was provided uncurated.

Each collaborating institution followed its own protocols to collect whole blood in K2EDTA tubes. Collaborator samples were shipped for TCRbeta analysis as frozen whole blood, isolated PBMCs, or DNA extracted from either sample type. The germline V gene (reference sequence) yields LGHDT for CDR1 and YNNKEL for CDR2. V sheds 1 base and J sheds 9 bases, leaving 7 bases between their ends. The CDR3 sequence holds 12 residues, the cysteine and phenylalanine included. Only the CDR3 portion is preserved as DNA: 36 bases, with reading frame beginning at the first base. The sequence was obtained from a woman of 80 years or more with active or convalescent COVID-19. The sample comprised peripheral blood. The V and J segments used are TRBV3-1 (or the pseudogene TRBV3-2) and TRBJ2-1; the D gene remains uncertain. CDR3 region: CASSQAYLEQFF. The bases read TGTGCCAGCAGCCAAGCCTATCTTGAGCAGTTCTTC.